Listed below are T cell receptor beta chains from one sample, sequenced in a study of regulatory T cells in long-lasting Graves disease. A single record per CDR3 protein comes from TCRdb applying MiXCR to the multiplex PCR reads. The repertoire includes just over 600,000 distinct CDR3 sequences, less than 20% of them detected once, and around a sixth sits in the top ten. The same data also contributed to another study, on T cells in Graves' hyperthyroidism and ophthalmopathy.

The source material was peripheral blood mononuclear cells (PBMCs), sampled at new diagnosis, from a patient treated with antithyroid drugs. Receptors were obtained from a woman in her thirties with Graves disease. CDR3s include the opening cysteine and the closing phenylalanine or tryptophan. The D gene is left open where the match is weak. Clone size is shown for a subset of rows, as once, few, many or a class of expanded clone.

D gene	clone size	V gene	J gene	CDR3 protein	CDR3 DNA
.	many	TRBV7-2	TRBJ1-2	CASSPGGGVNYGYTF	TGTGCCAGCAGCCCCGGTGGGGGGGTCAACTATGGCTACACCTTC
.	many	TRBV20-1	TRBJ2-7	CSASPVGYEQYF	TGCAGTGCTAGTCCTGTAGGGTACGAGCAGTACTTC
.	.	TRBV20-1	TRBJ2-4	CSARTRERDIQYF	TGCAGTGCTAGAACGAGAGAGCGGGACATTCAGTACTTC
.	many	TRBV28	TRBJ1-4	CASSLQAAWAANEKLFF	TGTGCCAGCAGTTTACAAGCCGCGTGGGCGGCTAATGAAAAACTGTTTTTT
TRBD2	few	TRBV6-1	TRBJ2-3	CASGTTSGSLQQYF	TGTGCCAGCGGGACTACTAGCGGGAGTCTGCAGCAGTATTTT
.	.	TRBV27	TRBJ1-6	CASSLLRGFRSPLHF	TGTGCCAGCAGTTTGCTACGAGGGTTTCGGTCACCCCTCCACTTT
.	.	TRBV24-1	TRBJ2-1	CATSDPASDSYNEQSF	TGTGCCACCAGTGACCCCGCTAGCGACTCCTACAATGAGCAGTCCTTC
.	many	TRBV11-2	TRBJ2-2	CASSFAQNTGELFF	TGTGCCAGCAGCTTTGCACAGAACACCGGGGAGCTGTTTTTT
.	many	TRBV28	TRBJ2-7	CASSLAPDYSSYEQYF	TGTGCCAGCAGTTTAGCCCCGGACTACTCCTCCTACGAGCAGTACTTC
TRBD1	few	TRBV6-2/TRBV6-3	TRBJ2-3	CASSRQGRPTDTQYF	TGTGCCAGCAGTCGACAGGGCCGCCCCACAGATACGCAGTATTTT
.	few	TRBV20-1	TRBJ2-1	CSARDQRAYNEQFF	TGCAGTGCTAGAGATCAGCGAGCGTACAATGAGCAGTTCTTC
.	.	TRBV7-9	TRBJ2-5	CASRRSGTLQETQYF	TGTGCCAGCAGGCGATCCGGGACTTTACAAGAGACCCAGTACTTC
.	many	TRBV6-5	TRBJ2-1	CASSYSWSSSYNEQFF	TGTGCCAGCAGTTACTCTTGGAGTAGCTCCTACAATGAGCAGTTCTTC
.	.	TRBV6-1	TRBJ1-2	CASSEQPIGIYGYTF	TGTGCCAGCAGTGAGCAGCCCATAGGTATCTATGGCTACACCTTC
.	many	TRBV7-9	TRBJ1-5	CASSLRDGINQPQHF	TGTGCCAGCAGCTTACGGGACGGAATCAATCAGCCCCAGCATTTT
.	.	TRBV18	TRBJ2-1	CASSPPLLADNEQFF	TGTGCCAGCTCACCACCACTACTAGCAGACAATGAGCAGTTCTTC
.	.	TRBV7-8	TRBJ1-4	CASSLEAESGEKLFF	TGTGCCAGCAGCTTAGAAGCGGAGAGCGGTGAAAAACTGTTTTTT
.	.	TRBV30	TRBJ2-3	CAWSVAGRTTDTQYF	TGTGCCTGGAGCGTCGCGGGGAGGACTACAGATACGCAGTATTTT
TRBD2	few	TRBV6-2/TRBV6-3	TRBJ2-1	CASSGRKESGSREQFF	TGTGCCAGCAGTGGACGAAAAGAGAGCGGGAGTAGAGAGCAGTTCTTC
.	many	TRBV3-1	TRBJ2-4	CASSQVENIQYF	TGTGCCAGCAGCCAAGTAGAGAACATTCAGTACTTC
.	many	TRBV7-2	TRBJ2-1	CASSLRRWVPNEQFF	TGTGCCAGCAGCTTAAGGCGTTGGGTCCCCAATGAGCAGTTCTTC
TRBD1	many	TRBV14	TRBJ2-7	CASSPNTGDEQYF	TGTGCCAGCAGCCCAAATACAGGGGACGAGCAGTACTTC
.	.	TRBV29-1	TRBJ2-3	CSVVQGSGSTDTQYF	TGCAGCGTTGTGCAGGGGAGCGGTTCCACAGATACGCAGTATTTT
.	few	TRBV18	TRBJ2-7	CASSPGVLTEQYF	TGTGCCAGCTCCCCGGGGGTCCTTACAGAGCAGTACTTC
.	few	TRBV5-1	TRBJ2-5	CASSNGKETQYF	TGCGCCAGCAGCAACGGAAAAGAGACCCAGTACTTC
.	.	TRBV5-5	TRBJ2-2	CASSLDRTNTGELFF	TGTGCCAGCAGCCTAGACAGAACTAACACCGGGGAGCTGTTTTTT
TRBD1	many	TRBV27	TRBJ2-7	CASGTHRGNEQYF	TGTGCCAGCGGGACCCACAGGGGGAACGAGCAGTACTTC
.	.	TRBV9	TRBJ2-5	CASSPRPGGSAQETQYF	TGTGCCAGCAGCCCGCGACCTGGCGGTAGCGCCCAAGAGACCCAGTACTTC
TRBD2	.	TRBV5-6	TRBJ2-6	CASSPPGGPGIGANVLTF	TGTGCCAGCAGCCCTCCGGGGGGGCCGGGGATTGGCGCCAACGTCCTGACTTTC
.	.	TRBV13	TRBJ2-2	CASSLDGTRELFF	TGTGCCAGCAGCTTAGACGGGACTCGGGAGCTGTTTTTT
.	many	TRBV5-1	TRBJ1-3	CASSLAGGETYTIYF	TGCGCCAGCAGCTTGGCCGGCGGGGAGACGTACACCATATATTTT
.	few	TRBV5-1	TRBJ1-5	CASSLGGPNSNQPQHF	TGCGCCAGCAGCTTGGGGGGCCCTAATAGCAATCAGCCCCAGCATTTT
.	many	TRBV29-1	TRBJ2-7	CSGKGIGSYEQYF	TGCAGCGGCAAAGGGATCGGATCCTACGAGCAGTACTTC
.	few	TRBV5-1	TRBJ2-5	CASSWDLEETQYF	TGCGCCAGCAGCTGGGACTTAGAAGAGACCCAGTACTTC
TRBD2	few	TRBV3-1	TRBJ2-4	CASSPRTSGIEAKNIQYF	TGTGCCAGCAGCCCTCGGACTAGCGGGATCGAAGCCAAAAACATTCAGTACTTC
TRBD1	.	TRBV24-1	TRBJ2-2	CATRDRSSGELFF	TGTGCCACTAGGGACAGGAGTTCCGGGGAGCTGTTTTTT
.	many	TRBV30	TRBJ1-1	CAWSVPGWGTEAFF	TGTGCCTGGAGTGTACCAGGTTGGGGCACTGAAGCTTTCTTT
.	many	TRBV6-1	TRBJ1-1	CASSKLRQEENTEAFF	TGTGCCAGCAGTAAACTCCGACAGGAGGAGAACACTGAAGCTTTCTTT
TRBD2	many	TRBV24-1	TRBJ2-1	CATRPSGPPSYNEQFF	TGTGCCACCAGACCTAGCGGGCCCCCCTCCTACAATGAGCAGTTCTTC
.	.	TRBV2	TRBJ2-2	CASSDAGTRRTGELFF	TGTGCCAGCAGCGATGCGGGGACGAGGAGGACCGGGGAGCTGTTTTTT
.	many	TRBV7-8	TRBJ1-1	CASSLDFGGLTEAFF	TGTGCCAGCAGCTTAGATTTTGGGGGGTTGACTGAAGCTTTCTTT